The subject of this entry is one T cell receptor (beta chain). The data were taken from a study of blood T cell repertoires in COVID-19. As for the study in general: The analysed material was cDNA or gDNA that came from T cells, B-cell-depleted T cells, or PBMCs.

Germline CDR1 is MDHEN and CDR2 is SYDVKM. The CDR3 loop spans 16 amino acids. The V segment lost 7 bases and the J segment 1 base; nucleotides outside the gene matches: 9. Profiling relied on immunoSEQ multiplex PCR, and the TCRdb table lists in-frame clones only, not all of them. The profile shows over 100,000 clones, roughly 89% of them singletons. The sequence came from a human donor in a cohort sampled during active COVID-19. Sequencing used peripheral blood. The V call is TRBV28, the J call TRBJ2-3, with TRBD2 identical over 9 bases. The CDR3, as DNA: TGTGCCAGCACCCCTAGCGGGGCCGACGGCACAGATACGCAGTATTTT. It yields the protein CASTPSGADGTDTQYF.